What follows are 2 T cell receptor beta chains derived from one specimen sequenced in a study of vaccination effects on CD4 cells after COVID-19. With the ViraFEST assay, the study expanded antigen-specific CD4+ T cells using viral peptide pools, then sequenced them. Isolating CD4+ T cells followed approximately 10 days of culture. People in the vaccine group had not been infected with SARS-CoV-2 before, and their nucleocapsid antibodies were negative. Produced via immunoSEQ multiplex PCR; TCRdb's table is partial and in-frame only. The data show roughly 63,000 clones, with approximately 71% seen just once and over 3.5% held by the top ten. No antigen has been assigned to these receptors. The sequences come from CD4+ T cells from PBMCs cultured with HCoV-OC43 spike peptides, collected before COVID-19 vaccination. Regarding subset: HCoV-OC43 spike overlapping peptide pool stimulation. These receptor sequences come from a human donor who received a COVID-19 vaccine.

J is TRBJ2-5 and V is TRBV5-4; TRBD2 agrees at 11 bases. V lost 4 bases to trimming and J lost 7 bases; unmatched junction nucleotides: 15. There are 17 residues in the CDR3. Germline CDR1 reads SGHNT; CDR2 reads YYREEE (reference sequence). This chain's CDR3 is CASSVGTSGPRAGTQYF. As DNA, the CDR3 is TGTGCCAGCAGCGTTGGGACTAGCGGTCCCCGCGCAGGGACCCAGTACTTC. Drawing the rest from reference TRBV5-4 and TRBJ2-5, the complete variable domain is ETGVTQSPTHLIKTRGQQVTLRCSSQSGHNTVSWYQQALGQGPQFIFQYYREEENGRGNFPPRFSGLQFPNYSSELNVNALELDDSALYLCASSVGTSGPRAGTQYFGPGTRLLVL.

This CDR3 reads CSVASTDTQYF. The DNA for the CDR3 is TGCAGCGTCGCAAGCACAGATACGCAGTATTTT. This chain joins TRBV29-1 and TRBJ2-3; D remains ambiguous. Germline CDR1 is SQVTM and CDR2 is ANQGSEA. The CDR3 has 11 amino acids. V was cut by 6 bases and J by 0 bases, with 4 bases left in between.